These 29 T cell receptor beta chains were sequenced from one sample in a study of T-cell reconstitution after alpha-beta-depleted transplantation in children. Preparation of the TCRbeta library used unique molecular identifiers. TCRdb used MiXCR to reprocess the PCR reads, holding one entry per CDR3 protein. The profile covers about 170,000 distinct CDR3 sequences, with over 8.5% appearing a single time and less than 15% taken by the ten largest. Sequencing was performed on PBMCs, taken before TCRalphabeta/CD19-depleted stem cell transplant. These TCRs come from a boy between 2 and 10 years old with acute myeloid leukemia, due to receive a stem cell transplant.

This clonotype has a count of ten or more. The gene calls are TRBV14 and TRBJ1-1; 7 bases fit TRBD1. The CDR3 extends over 15 amino acids. The germline gives CDR1 SGHDN, CDR2 FVKESK. V lost 4 bases and J lost 2; bases outside the gene matches: 7. CDR3 DNA: TGTGCCAGCAGCCCAAGGGGACAGCTTAACACTGAAGCTTTCTTT. Its protein is CASSPRGQLNTEAFF.

Regarding this clonotype: One junction end does not reproduce the germline sequence, and a read error may be involved. The chain joins TRBV20-1 to TRBJ1-2, with a possible D match to TRBD1 (6 bases). The CDR3 runs to 15 residues. The germline V gene has CDR1 DFQATT and CDR2 SNEGSKA (reference sequence). This CDR3 is CSARKETGEGHGYPF. The CDR3 coding sequence is TGCAGTGCTAGAAAAGAGACAGGAGAGGGGCATGGCTACCCCTTC.

Note on this clonotype: A read error may be the cause here, since a much bigger clone is one base away. The chain recombines TRBV11-2 with TRBJ2-3; tentatively, D is TRBD2 (6 bases). Germline CDR1 is SGHAT and CDR2 is FQNNGV. V was trimmed by 5 bases and J by 10 bases, leaving 13 bases between them. The length of the CDR3 is 12 residues. In DNA, the CDR3 is TGTGCCAGCAGCCTAATAGCGGATGCGCAGTATTTT. Its protein is CASSLIADAQYF.

This clonotype was seen ten or more times. The genes are TRBV5-1 and TRBJ1-1; no clear D. The germline gives CDR1 SGHRS, CDR2 YFSETQ. This CDR3 comprises 14 residues. Trimming removed 3 bases from V and 0 bases from J, with 9 bases in between. The CDR3 coding sequence is TGCGCCAGCAGCTCCCAGAACATGAACACTGAAGCTTTCTTT. The encoded protein is CASSSQNMNTEAFF. The full variable domain, its missing parts supplied by reference TRBV5-1 and TRBJ1-1, is KAGVTQTPRYLIKTRGQQVTLSCSPISGHRSVSWYQQTPGQGLQFLFEYFSETQRNKGNFPGRFSGRQFSNSRSEMNVSTLELGDSALYLCASSSQNMNTEAFFGQGTRLTVV.

This clonotype has at least ten counts. The chain is built from TRBV3-1 and TRBJ1-1; TRBD1 is a possible D gene (5 bases). CDR1 and CDR2 (germline): LGHDT, YNNKEL (reference sequence). The CDR3 length is 16 residues. V lost 4 bases, J lost 1 base, and 16 bases lay in between. The CDR3 loop reads CASSPSGRGRNTEAFF. As DNA, the CDR3 is TGTGCCAGCAGCCCCAGTGGACGGGGACGGAACACTGAAGCTTTCTTT.

This clonotype has a count of ten or more. The chain has TRBV5-1 and TRBJ2-3; 8 bases fit TRBD2. V dropped 3 bases and J dropped 0; count of bases not matched to a gene: 3. Germline assignment: CDR1 SGHRS and CDR2 YFSETQ. The CDR3 loop spans 15 amino acids. Here the CDR3 reads CASSYPSGSTDTQYF. CDR3 sequence (DNA): TGCGCCAGCAGCTATCCTAGCGGGAGCACAGATACGCAGTATTTT. Full variable domain (rest looked up from reference TRBV5-1 and TRBJ2-3): KAGVTQTPRYLIKTRGQQVTLSCSPISGHRSVSWYQQTPGQGLQFLFEYFSETQRNKGNFPGRFSGRQFSNSRSEMNVSTLELGDSALYLCASSYPSGSTDTQYFGPGTRLTVL.

This clonotype has a count of ten or more. The V gene is TRBV20-1, the J gene TRBJ1-2; tentative D call: TRBD1 (6 bases). The CDR3 covers 13 residues. With 3 bases removed from V and 10 bases from J, the gap between germline ends came to 18 bases. Germline V gives CDR1 DFQATT, CDR2 SNEGSKA (reference sequence). The CDR3: CSASLGGHRAYTF. In DNA form, the CDR3 reads TGCAGTGCTAGCCTGGGGGGACACCGAGCCTACACCTTC.

This clonotype appeared many times. The genes are TRBV7-2 and TRBJ1-4, with D unresolved. The CDR3 is made up of 14 amino acids. V gave up 8 bases and J gave up 4 bases, with 14 bases separating them. Germline V CDR1 and CDR2: SGHTA, FQGNSA. The DNA for the CDR3 is TGTGCCAGCTCGTTCGCCGGGGTTAATGAAAAACTGTTTTTT. This codes for CASSFAGVNEKLFF.

This clonotype was counted at least ten times. This rearrangement joins TRBV28 to TRBJ2-7; a weak D match, TRBD1 (6 bases). V was clipped by 5 bases and J by 3 bases, with 17 bases between them. CDR3 length equals 15 residues. The V gene's germline CDR1 is MDHEN and CDR2 SYDVKM. The CDR3 region is CASSRIRGKYYEQYF. For the CDR3, the DNA is TGTGCCAGCAGTCGCATCAGGGGAAAGTACTACGAGCAGTACTTC.

Of note for this clonotype: Compared with germline, one end of the junction differs, possibly owing to a read error. The chain is built from TRBV20-1 and TRBJ2-3; 14 nucleotides align to TRBD2. The CDR3 is 17 amino acids. Germline lookup yields CDR1 DFQATT and CDR2 SNEGSKA (reference sequence). The CDR3 sequence is CCAETLGLAGVRDTQYF. CDR3 nucleotides: TGCTGTGCCGAGACTTTGGGACTAGCGGGAGTGAGAGATACGCAGTATTTT.

This clonotype was counted ten times or more. CDR3 DNA: TGTGCCAGCAGATTGACACTAGCGGACTACAATGAGCAGTTCTTC. Translated: CASRLTLADYNEQFF. The V and J genes are TRBV28 and TRBJ2-1, with TRBD2 matching over 8 bases. CDR3 length equals 15 residues. CDR1 MDHEN and CDR2 SYDVKM come from the germline V gene. Unmatched junction bases numbered 7, after V lost 6 bases and J lost 3 bases.

This clonotype was counted ten times or more. V gene TRBV7-9 combines with J gene TRBJ2-7, with no clear D. The V gene's germline CDR1 is SEHNR and CDR2 FQNEAQ (reference sequence). CDR3 length: 13 residues. Deletions cut 3 bases from V and 1 base from J, with 7 bases between. The CDR3 spells CASSFASSYEQYF. The CDR3 DNA is TGTGCCAGCAGCTTTGCCTCGTCCTACGAGCAGTACTTC.

This clonotype was seen ten or more times. The chain couples TRBV7-9 to TRBJ2-7; D tentatively fits TRBD1 or TRBD2 (5 bases each). Germline-derived CDR1 and CDR2 are SEHNR and FQNEAQ (reference sequence). With 11 bases removed from V and 2 bases from J, the gap between germline ends came to 19 bases. This CDR3 is built from 14 residues. The CDR3 reads CARLTGAATYEQYV. CDR3 nucleotides: TGTGCCCGACTTACCGGGGCAGCTACCTACGAGCAGTACGTC.

Ten or more counts support this clonotype. The chain links TRBV2 to TRBJ1-1, with unresolved D. CDR3 length: 11 residues. V was shortened by 7 bases and J by 1 base, with 4 bases between the two germline ends. The germline gives CDR1 SNHLY, CDR2 FYNNEI. The CDR3 sequence: CASKGNTEAFF. CDR3 sequence (DNA): TGTGCCAGCAAGGGGAACACTGAAGCTTTCTTT. Drawing the rest from reference TRBV2 and TRBJ1-1, the complete variable domain is EPEVTQTPSHQVTQMGQEVILRCVPISNHLYFYWYRQILGQKVEFLVSFYNNEISEKSEIFDDQFSVERPDGSNFTLKIRSTKLEDSAMYFCASKGNTEAFFGQGTRLTVV.

This clonotype appeared many times. The chain uses TRBV7-9 and TRBJ2-1; D may be TRBD2 (6 bases). Trimming stripped 7 bases from V and 6 bases from J, with 16 bases between. The germline V gene has CDR1 SEHNR and CDR2 FQNEAQ (reference sequence). CDR3 length equals 14 residues. The CDR3 here is CASTRPSGGNEQFF. CDR3 nucleotide sequence: TGTGCCAGCACTCGGCCATCCGGGGGCAATGAGCAGTTCTTC.

This clonotype occurred many times. The V call is TRBV28, the J call TRBJ1-1; 7 bases align to TRBD1. Unmatched junction bases numbered 8, after V lost 6 bases and J lost 7 bases. Per the germline V gene, CDR1 is MDHEN and CDR2 is SYDVKM. This CDR3 spans 13 amino acids. This CDR3 is CASSFGTAIEAFF. DNA for the CDR3: TGTGCCAGCAGCTTTGGGACAGCCATTGAAGCTTTCTTT.

The chain recombines TRBV20-1 with TRBJ2-7, with 10 bases aligning to TRBD2. This CDR3 comprises 19 residues. V lost 6 bases and J lost 3; bases outside the gene matches: 23. Looked up from germline, CDR1 is DFQATT and CDR2 is SNEGSKA (reference sequence). The CDR3 bases are TGCAGTGCCCGAGAAATTGGACTAGCGGCCCCACCAAAGGACTACGAGCAGTACTTC. Amino acids: CSAREIGLAAPPKDYEQYF.

In its sample, this clonotype was seen many times. V gene TRBV12-3 or TRBV12-4 combines with J gene TRBJ1-1; TRBD1 agrees at 7 bases. J was trimmed by 5 bases and V by 6 bases; bases with no gene match: 12. The CDR3 is made up of 15 amino acids. The CDR3 DNA reads TGTGCCAGCAGATTCAGGGGGAGGTCGGGGACTGAAGCTTTCTTT. This sequence encodes CASRFRGRSGTEAFF.

This clonotype has only a few counts. This chain joins TRBV20-1 and TRBJ2-3; D is unclear. Germline V gene data show CDR1 as DFQATT and CDR2 as SNEGSKA (reference sequence). Trimming took 4 bases from V and 2 from J, leaving 1 base between them. This CDR3 is built from 10 residues. Here the CDR3 DNA reads TGCAGTGCTACCACAGATACGCAGTATTTT. Translated: CSATTDTQYF.

This clonotype was seen at least ten times. The rearrangement joins TRBV11-2 to TRBJ2-6, with D tentatively TRBD1 or TRBD2 (5 bases each). Deletions cut 5 bases from V and 0 bases from J, with 20 bases between. The CDR3 loop spans 19 amino acids. The V gene's germline CDR1 is SGHAT and CDR2 FQNNGV. The CDR3, as DNA: TGTGCCAGCAGCCCAGTCTCATTTTGGGGGAGCTCTGGGGCCAACGTCCTGACTTTC. Protein sequence: CASSPVSFWGSSGANVLTF. Full variable domain (missing parts from reference TRBV11-2 and TRBJ2-6): EAGVAQSPRYKIIEKRQSVAFWCNPISGHATLYWYQQILGQGPKLLIQFQNNGVVDDSQLPKDRFSAERLKGVDSTLKIQPAKLEDSAVYLCASSPVSFWGSSGANVLTFGAGSRLTVL.

This clonotype showed up many times. This chain connects TRBV10-2 to TRBJ2-7; the D gene could be TRBD1 or TRBD2 (5 bases each). V was cut by 3 bases and J by 0 bases, with 9 bases left in between. The CDR3 totals 14 residues. Germline assignment: CDR1 WSHSY and CDR2 SAAADI. The CDR3 loop reads CASSDWGSSYEQYF. Written as DNA, the CDR3 is TGCGCCAGCAGTGATTGGGGGAGCTCCTACGAGCAGTACTTC.

The gene calls are TRBV6-5 and TRBJ2-5, with 8 bases fitting TRBD2. Looked up from germline, CDR1 is MNHEY and CDR2 is SVGAGI. With 2 bases clipped from V and 2 bases from J, the junction kept 7 bases outside the gene matches. The CDR3 is 16 amino acids. The CDR3 spells CASSYGIAGRQETQYF. The CDR3 DNA follows: TGTGCCAGCAGTTACGGGATAGCGGGAAGGCAAGAGACCCAGTACTTC.

This clonotype was recorded many times. The V gene is TRBV27, the J gene TRBJ2-1; no firm D call. CDR3 length: 13 residues. Germline-derived CDR1 and CDR2 are MNHEY and SMNVEV (reference sequence). The ends were cut back, 4 bases at V and 3 bases at J, with 7 bases in the middle. The CDR3 nucleotides are TGTGCCAGCAGTTACTCTCTCTACAATGAGCAGTTCTTC. It translates to CASSYSLYNEQFF.

This clonotype was picked up many times. This chain connects TRBV6-1 to TRBJ2-7, with 10 bases fitting TRBD2. The CDR3 spans 14 residues. The V gene end was trimmed by 6 bases and the J gene end by 2 bases; junction bases not matched to a gene: 4. In germline, CDR1 is MNHNS, CDR2 SASEGT. The CDR3 loop is CASRRLAGTYEQYF. CDR3 nucleotides: TGTGCCAGCAGGAGACTAGCGGGTACCTACGAGCAGTACTTC.

In its sample, this clonotype was seen many times. This rearrangement joins TRBV7-3 to TRBJ2-3; 10 positions agree with TRBD2. Germline-derived CDR1 and CDR2 are SGHTA and FQGTGA. J was trimmed by 4 bases and V by 5 bases; bases with no gene match: 12. The CDR3 spans 17 residues. The CDR3 protein is CASSQGLAVVIADTQYF. The CDR3 nucleotides read TGTGCCAGCAGCCAAGGACTAGCGGTAGTCATTGCAGATACGCAGTATTTT.

This clonotype showed up many times. V and J are TRBV6-5 and TRBJ2-1; D unresolved. This CDR3 is built from 12 residues. Germline V CDR1 and CDR2: MNHEY, SVGAGI. Trimming took off 2 bases at V and 7 bases at J, with 6 bases between the two ends. This CDR3 reads CASSYGGNEQFF. CDR3 sequence (DNA): TGTGCCAGCAGTTACGGTGGGAATGAGCAGTTCTTC.

This clonotype was counted many times. The chain is built from TRBV6-5 and TRBJ2-3, with 8 bases identical to TRBD2. Germline values: CDR1 MNHEY, CDR2 SVGAGI. CDR3 size: 16 residues. Trimming took 4 bases from V and 2 from J; bases not matched to a gene: 8. CDR3 sequence (DNA): TGTGCCAGCAGTTGGCGGGGGGCGCGATTCACAGATACGCAGTATTTT. Protein sequence: CASSWRGARFTDTQYF.

At least ten counts were recorded for this clonotype. This chain links TRBV20-1 with TRBJ2-3; 10 bases align to TRBD1. The CDR3 runs to 15 residues. V shed 5 bases, J shed 3 bases, and the junction held 8 bases outside the gene matches. Germline V gene lookup returns CDR1 DFQATT and CDR2 SNEGSKA (reference sequence). The CDR3 loop reads CSAGMRDRGTDTQYF. CDR3 DNA sequence: TGCAGTGCTGGGATGCGGGACAGGGGTACAGATACGCAGTATTTT.

This clonotype was detected a few times. The J gene is TRBJ2-6, the V gene TRBV7-2, with D possibly matching TRBD2 (6 bases). Trimming cost V 8 bases and J 1 base, with 6 bases left between them. This CDR3 region has 13 residues. The germline CDR1 and CDR2 sequences are SGHTA and FQGNSA. CDR3 protein: CASRGSGANVLTF. DNA for the CDR3: TGTGCCAGCCGGGGGTCTGGGGCCAACGTCCTGACTTTC.